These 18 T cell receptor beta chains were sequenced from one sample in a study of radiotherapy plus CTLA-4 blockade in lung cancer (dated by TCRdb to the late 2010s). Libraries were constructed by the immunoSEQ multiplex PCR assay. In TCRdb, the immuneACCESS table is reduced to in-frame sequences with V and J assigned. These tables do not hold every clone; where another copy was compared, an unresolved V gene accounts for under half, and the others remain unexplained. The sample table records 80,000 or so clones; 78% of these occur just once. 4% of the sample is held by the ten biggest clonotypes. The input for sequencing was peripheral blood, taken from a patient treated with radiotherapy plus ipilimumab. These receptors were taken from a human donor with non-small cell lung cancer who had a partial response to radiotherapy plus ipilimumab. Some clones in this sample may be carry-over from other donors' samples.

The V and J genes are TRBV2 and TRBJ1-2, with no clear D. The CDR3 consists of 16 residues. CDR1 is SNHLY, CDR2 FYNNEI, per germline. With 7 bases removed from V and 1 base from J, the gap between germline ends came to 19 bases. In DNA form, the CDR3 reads TGTGCCAGCACCGAGCCCCCGGGGAGCCATAACTATGGCTACACCTTC. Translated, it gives CASTEPPGSHNYGYTF.

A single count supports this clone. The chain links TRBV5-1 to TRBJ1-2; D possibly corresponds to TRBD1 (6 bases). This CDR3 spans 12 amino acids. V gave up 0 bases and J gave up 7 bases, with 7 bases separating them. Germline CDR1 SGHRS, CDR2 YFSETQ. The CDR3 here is CASSLARGGYTF. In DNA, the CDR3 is TGCGCCAGCAGCTTGGCCAGGGGTGGCTACACCTTC.

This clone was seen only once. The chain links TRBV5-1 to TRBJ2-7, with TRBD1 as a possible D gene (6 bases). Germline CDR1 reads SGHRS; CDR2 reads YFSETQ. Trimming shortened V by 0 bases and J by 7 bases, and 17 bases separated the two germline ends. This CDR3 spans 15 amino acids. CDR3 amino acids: CASSLVTGPPGEQYF. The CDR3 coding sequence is TGCGCCAGCAGCTTGGTAACAGGGCCCCCGGGGGAGCAGTACTTC.

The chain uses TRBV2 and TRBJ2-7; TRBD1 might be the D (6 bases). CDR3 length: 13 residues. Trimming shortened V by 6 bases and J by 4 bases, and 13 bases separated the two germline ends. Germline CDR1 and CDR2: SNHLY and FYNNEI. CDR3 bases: TGTGCCAGCAGGGGACACAACGGGTACGAGCAGTACTTC. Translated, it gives CASRGHNGYEQYF.

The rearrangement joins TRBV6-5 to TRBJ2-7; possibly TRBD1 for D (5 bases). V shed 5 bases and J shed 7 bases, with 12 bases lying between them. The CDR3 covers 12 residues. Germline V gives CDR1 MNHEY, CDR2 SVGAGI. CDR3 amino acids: CASSPRKGEQYF. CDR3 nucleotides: TGTGCCAGCAGTCCCCGGAAGGGGGAGCAGTACTTC.

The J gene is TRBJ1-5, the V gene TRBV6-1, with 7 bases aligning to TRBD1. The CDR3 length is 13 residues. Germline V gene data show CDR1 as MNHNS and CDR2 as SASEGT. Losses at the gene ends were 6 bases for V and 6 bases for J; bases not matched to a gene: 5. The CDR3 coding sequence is TGTGCCAGCAGCCGCGACAGGGTTCAGCCCCAGCATTTT. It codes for CASSRDRVQPQHF.

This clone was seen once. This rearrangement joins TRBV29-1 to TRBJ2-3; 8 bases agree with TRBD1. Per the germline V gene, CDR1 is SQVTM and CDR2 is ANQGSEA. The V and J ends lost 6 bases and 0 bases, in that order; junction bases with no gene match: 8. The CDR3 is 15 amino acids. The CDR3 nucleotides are TGCAGCGTCGCCCAGACAGGGGTTAGCACAGATACGCAGTATTTT. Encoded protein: CSVAQTGVSTDTQYF.

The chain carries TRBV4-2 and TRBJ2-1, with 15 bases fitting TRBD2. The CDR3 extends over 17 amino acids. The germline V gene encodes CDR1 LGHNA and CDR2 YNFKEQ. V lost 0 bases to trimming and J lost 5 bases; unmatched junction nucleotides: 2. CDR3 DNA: TGTGCCAGCAGCCAAGATGGGACTAGCGGGGGGAACAATGAGCAGTTCTTC. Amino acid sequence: CASSQDGTSGGNNEQFF.

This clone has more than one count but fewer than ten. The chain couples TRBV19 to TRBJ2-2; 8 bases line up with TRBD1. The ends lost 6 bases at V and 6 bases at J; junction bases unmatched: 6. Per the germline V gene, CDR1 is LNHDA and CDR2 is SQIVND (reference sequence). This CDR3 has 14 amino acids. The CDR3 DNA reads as TGTGCCAGTAGAGTGCACAGGGGGGCCGGGGAGCTGTTTTTT. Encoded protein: CASRVHRGAGELFF.

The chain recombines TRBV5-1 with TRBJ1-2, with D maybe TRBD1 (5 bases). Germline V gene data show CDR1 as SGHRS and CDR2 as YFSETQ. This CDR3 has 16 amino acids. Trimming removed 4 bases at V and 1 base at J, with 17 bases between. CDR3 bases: TGCGCCAGCAGCCCAATGGTAGACAGCCATAACTATGGCTACACCTTC. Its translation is CASSPMVDSHNYGYTF.

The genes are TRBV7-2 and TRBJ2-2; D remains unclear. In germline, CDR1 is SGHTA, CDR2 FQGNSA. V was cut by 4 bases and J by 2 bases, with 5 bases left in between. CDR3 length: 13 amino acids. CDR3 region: CASSSSNTGELFF. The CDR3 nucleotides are TGTGCCAGCAGCTCCTCTAACACCGGGGAGCTGTTTTTT.

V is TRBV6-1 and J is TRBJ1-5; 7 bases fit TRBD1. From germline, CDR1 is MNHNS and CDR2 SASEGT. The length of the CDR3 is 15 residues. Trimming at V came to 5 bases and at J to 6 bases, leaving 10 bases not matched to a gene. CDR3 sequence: CASSTDRATSQPQHF. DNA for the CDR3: TGTGCCAGCAGTACTGACAGGGCTACTAGTCAGCCCCAGCATTTT.

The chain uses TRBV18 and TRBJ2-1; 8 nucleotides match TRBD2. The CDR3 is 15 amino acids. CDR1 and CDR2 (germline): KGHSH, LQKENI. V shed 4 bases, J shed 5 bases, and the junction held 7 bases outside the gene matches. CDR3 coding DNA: TGTGCCAGCTCACTCACTAGCGGATTCAACAATGAGCAGTTCTTC. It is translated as CASSLTSGFNNEQFF.

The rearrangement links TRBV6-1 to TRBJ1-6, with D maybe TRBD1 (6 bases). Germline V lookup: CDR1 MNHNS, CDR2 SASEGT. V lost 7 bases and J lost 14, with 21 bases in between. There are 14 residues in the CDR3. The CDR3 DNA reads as TGTGCCAGCATGTCACAGGGTAGGGCTAATACCCTCCACTTT. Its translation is CASMSQGRANTLHF.

As DNA, the CDR3 is TGTGCCATCAAAGGGGATCACAATGAGCAGTTCTTC. Its translation: CAIKGDHNEQFF. The V call is TRBV10-3, the J call TRBJ2-1, with a possible D match to TRBD1 (5 bases). The V gene lost 7 bases and the J gene lost 5 bases, with 9 bases spanning the gap. CDR3 size: 12 residues. Germline V gives CDR1 ENHRY, CDR2 SYGVKD.

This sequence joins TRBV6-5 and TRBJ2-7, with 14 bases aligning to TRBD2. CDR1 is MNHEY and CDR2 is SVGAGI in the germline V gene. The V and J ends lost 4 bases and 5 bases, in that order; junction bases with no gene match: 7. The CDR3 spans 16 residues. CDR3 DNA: TGTGCCAGCAGTTTAGGAGGACTAGCGGGGGGCCACGAGCAGTACTTC. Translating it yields CASSLGGLAGGHEQYF.

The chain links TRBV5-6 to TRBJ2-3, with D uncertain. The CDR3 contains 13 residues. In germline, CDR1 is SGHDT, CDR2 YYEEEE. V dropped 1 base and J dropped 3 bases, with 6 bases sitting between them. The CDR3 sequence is CASSLYRTDTQYF. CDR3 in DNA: TGTGCCAGCAGCTTGTACCGGACAGATACGCAGTATTTT.

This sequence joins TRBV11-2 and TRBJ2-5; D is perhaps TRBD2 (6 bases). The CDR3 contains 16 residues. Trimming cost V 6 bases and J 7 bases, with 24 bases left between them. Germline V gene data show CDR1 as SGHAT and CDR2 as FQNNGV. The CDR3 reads CASSPISGRRGGTQYF. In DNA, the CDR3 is TGTGCCAGCAGTCCAATATCCGGACGGAGGGGCGGGACCCAGTACTTC.